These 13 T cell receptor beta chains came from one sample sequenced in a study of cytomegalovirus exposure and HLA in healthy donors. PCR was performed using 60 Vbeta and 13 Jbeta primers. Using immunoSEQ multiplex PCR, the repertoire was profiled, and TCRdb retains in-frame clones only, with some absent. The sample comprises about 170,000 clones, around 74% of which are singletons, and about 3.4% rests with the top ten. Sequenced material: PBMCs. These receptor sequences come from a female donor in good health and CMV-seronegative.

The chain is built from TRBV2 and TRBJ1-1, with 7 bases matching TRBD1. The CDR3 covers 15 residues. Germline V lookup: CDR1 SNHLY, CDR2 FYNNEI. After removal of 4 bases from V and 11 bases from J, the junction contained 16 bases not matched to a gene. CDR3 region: CASSAARDSRLQAFF. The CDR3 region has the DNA TGTGCCAGCAGTGCGGCCCGGGACAGCCGTCTTCAGGCTTTCTTT.

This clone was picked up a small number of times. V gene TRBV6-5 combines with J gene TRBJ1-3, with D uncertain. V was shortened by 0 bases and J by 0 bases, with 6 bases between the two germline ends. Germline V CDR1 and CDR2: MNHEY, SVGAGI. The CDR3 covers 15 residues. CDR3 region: CASSYSANSGNTIYF. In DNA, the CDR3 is TGTGCCAGCAGTTACTCGGCAAACTCTGGAAACACCATATATTTT.

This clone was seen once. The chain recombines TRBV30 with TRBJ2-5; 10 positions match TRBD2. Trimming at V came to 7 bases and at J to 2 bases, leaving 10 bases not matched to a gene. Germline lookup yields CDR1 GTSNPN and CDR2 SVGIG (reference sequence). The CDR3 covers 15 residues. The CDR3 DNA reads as TGTGCCTTTCGCCGGGGAGCGGGGGGGCAAGAGACCCAGTACTTC. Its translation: CAFRRGAGGQETQYF.

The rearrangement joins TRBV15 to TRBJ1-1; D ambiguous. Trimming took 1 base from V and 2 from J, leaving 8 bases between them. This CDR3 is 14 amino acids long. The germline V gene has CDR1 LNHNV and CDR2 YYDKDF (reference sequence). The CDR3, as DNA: TGTGCCACCAGCAGAGGGCGGATTAACACTGAAGCTTTCTTT. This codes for CATSRGRINTEAFF.

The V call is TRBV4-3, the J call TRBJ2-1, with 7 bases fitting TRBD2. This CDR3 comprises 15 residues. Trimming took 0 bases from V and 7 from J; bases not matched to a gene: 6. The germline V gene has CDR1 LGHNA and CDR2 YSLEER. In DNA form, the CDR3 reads TGCGCCAGCAGCCAAGAGCCCGGGCGGGGGAATGAGCAGTTCTTC. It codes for CASSQEPGRGNEQFF.

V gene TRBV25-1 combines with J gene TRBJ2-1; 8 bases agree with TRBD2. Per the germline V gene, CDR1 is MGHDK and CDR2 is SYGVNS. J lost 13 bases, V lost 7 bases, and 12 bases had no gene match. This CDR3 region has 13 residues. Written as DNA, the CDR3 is TGTGCCAGCACGGCGGGAGGCTTACCCGTCCAGTTCTTC. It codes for CASTAGGLPVQFF. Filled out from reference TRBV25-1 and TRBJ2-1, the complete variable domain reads EADIYQTPRYLVIGTGKKITLECSQTMGHDKMYWYQQDPGMELHLIHYSYGVNSTEKGDLSSESTVSRIRTEHFPLTLESARPSHTSQYLCASTAGGLPVQFFGPGTRLTVL.

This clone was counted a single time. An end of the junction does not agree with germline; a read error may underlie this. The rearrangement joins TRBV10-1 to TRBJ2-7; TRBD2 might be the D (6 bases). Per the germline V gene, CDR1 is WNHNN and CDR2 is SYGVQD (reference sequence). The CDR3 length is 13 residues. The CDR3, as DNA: TGCGCCAGTCAGACTAGGTCGGGTCTCGAGCGGTACTTC. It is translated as CASQTRSGLERYF.

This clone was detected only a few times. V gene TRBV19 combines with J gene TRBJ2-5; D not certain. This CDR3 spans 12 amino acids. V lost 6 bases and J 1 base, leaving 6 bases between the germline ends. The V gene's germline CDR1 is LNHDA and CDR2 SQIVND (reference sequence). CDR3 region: CASSSLQETQYF. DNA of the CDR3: TGTGCCAGTAGCTCCCTCCAAGAGACCCAGTACTTC.

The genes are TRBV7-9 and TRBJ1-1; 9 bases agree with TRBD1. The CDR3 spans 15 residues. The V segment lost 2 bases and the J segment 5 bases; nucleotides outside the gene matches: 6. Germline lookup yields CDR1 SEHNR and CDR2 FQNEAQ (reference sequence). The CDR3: CASSLPGQGRTEAFF. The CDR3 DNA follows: TGTGCCAGCAGCTTACCAGGACAGGGGAGGACTGAAGCTTTCTTT.

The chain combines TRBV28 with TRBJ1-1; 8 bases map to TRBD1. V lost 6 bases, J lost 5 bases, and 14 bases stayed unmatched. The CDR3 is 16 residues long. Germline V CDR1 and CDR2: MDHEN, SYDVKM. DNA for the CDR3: TGTGCCAGCAGACAGTCTGACAGGGGCGGGGAAACTGAAGCTTTCTTT. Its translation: CASRQSDRGGETEAFF.

The CDR3 loop is CASSLARVNAYEQYF. The CDR3 coding sequence is TGTGCCAGCAGCTTAGCTAGAGTTAACGCCTACGAGCAGTACTTC. The V gene is TRBV7-2, the J gene TRBJ2-7; D remains unclear. Germline V gene data show CDR1 as SGHTA and CDR2 as FQGNSA. The CDR3 spans 15 residues. Trimming took off 0 bases at V and 2 bases at J, with 11 bases between the two ends.

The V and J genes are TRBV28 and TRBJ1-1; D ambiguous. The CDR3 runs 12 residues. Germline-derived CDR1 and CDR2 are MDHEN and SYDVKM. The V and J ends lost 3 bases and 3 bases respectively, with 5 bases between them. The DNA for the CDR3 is TGTGCCAGCAGTTTCCTCCACACTGAAGCTTTCTTT. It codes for CASSFLHTEAFF.

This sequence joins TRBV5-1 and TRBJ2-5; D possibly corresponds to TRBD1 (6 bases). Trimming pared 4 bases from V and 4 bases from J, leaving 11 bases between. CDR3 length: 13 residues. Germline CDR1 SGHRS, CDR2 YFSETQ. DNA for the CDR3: TGCGCCAGCAGCCTACAGGGACCAGAGACCCAGTACTTC. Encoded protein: CASSLQGPETQYF.